This TCR beta chain was observed in a study of cytomegalovirus exposure and HLA in healthy donors. Study-level points and caveats: Excluded were some V segments that proved indistinguishable, including TRBV6-2 and TRBV6-3. Other equally common chains were less clonally expanded than HLA-associated TCR beta chains, a later analysis showed. According to an earlier analysis, most TCR beta V segments yielded productive rearrangements about 87% or about 30% of the time.

Donors were nominally healthy when sampled, though unrecorded immune exposures were likely. The germline V and J ends were trimmed by 6 bases and 8 bases, with 17 bases remaining between them. Germline V gene lookup returns CDR1 MNHNS and CDR2 SASEGT. The CDR3 spans 14 residues. The PCR had 60 Vbeta and 13 Jbeta primers. Sequencing used immunoSEQ multiplex PCR; TCRdb keeps in-frame clones, though not all of them. The sample includes approximately 150,000 clones, around 82% of them seen just once. In its sample, this clone was seen once. Its antigen is still unknown. The chain employs TRBV6-1 and TRBJ2-1; maybe TRBD2 (5 bases). Sequenced material: PBMCs. The clonotype was recovered from a woman between 45 and 65 years old in good health and CMV-seropositive. CDR3 amino acids: CASRRPRGGDEQFF. Here the CDR3 DNA reads TGTGCCAGCAGGCGGCCTAGAGGAGGAGATGAGCAGTTCTTC.